Below, one TCR beta chain is given with its context. This sample is part of a study of blood T cell repertoires in COVID-19. In the study overall: In each case, the material was cDNA or gDNA derived from T cells, B-cell-depleted T cells, or PBMCs.

Authors' methods: For nucleated cells, counts were estimated from reference gene primer amplification. Sequencing used immunoSEQ multiplex PCR; TCRdb keeps in-frame clones, though not all of them. Clone size and the V and J calls come from that table; the DNA yielded D and trimming. The sample lists 170,000 or so clones, 86% occurring once. The sequence derives from a man aged 50-59 years with active or convalescent COVID-19. Sample: peripheral blood.

CDR3 region: CASSLDGQPQHF. CDR3 nucleotide sequence: TGTGCCAGCAGCTTGGACGGGCAGCCCCAGCATTTT. The V and J genes are TRBV5-8 and TRBJ1-5; D unclear. CDR3 length: 12 amino acids. The germline CDR1 and CDR2 sequences are SGHTS and YDEGEE. Between the trimmed V and J ends, which lost 0 bases and 7 bases, there was a span of 5 bases.